This is a list of T cell receptor beta chains from one sample in a study of radiation and T cells in renal cell carcinoma. Using immunoSEQ multiplex PCR, the repertoire was profiled, and TCRdb retains in-frame clones only, with some absent. The top ten hold roughly 8.8% of the sample, which has around 94,000 clones, around four fifths seen once. The sample consisted of blood, taken from a patient whose treatment included radiotherapy and nephrectomy. The receptors were gathered from a man aged 45-65 years with renal cell carcinoma. Each CDR3 is given with its conserved first and last residue. Each record gives: clone size, V gene, D gene, J gene, CDR3 protein, CDR3 DNA. The D gene is left open where the match is weak. Where a row states a size, it is once, few, many or the class of an expanded clone; other rows omit it.

>NA|TRBV18|NA|TRBJ1-4
CASSPRWGFEKLFF
TGTGCCAGCTCACCGCGGTGGGGCTTCGAAAAACTGTTTTTT
>NA|TRBV6-5|TRBD1|TRBJ1-5
CASRQGIQQPQHF
TGTGCCAGCAGACAGGGGATCCAGCAGCCCCAGCATTTT
>few|TRBV5-8|NA|TRBJ1-1
CASSLNSGTTEAFF
TGTGCCAGCAGCCTAAACTCCGGGACAACTGAAGCTTTCTTT
>few|TRBV5-1|NA|TRBJ2-7
CATWTVTHEQYF
TGCGCCACCTGGACTGTGACCCACGAGCAGTACTTC
>NA|TRBV6-1|NA|TRBJ1-2
CASSGPFRLGSSYGYTF
TGTGCCAGCAGTGGACCGTTCAGGTTAGGATCTAGCTATGGCTACACCTTC
>NA|TRBV5-1|NA|TRBJ2-1
CASSLGPGHSYNEQFF
TGCGCCAGCAGCTTGGGCCCAGGGCACTCCTACAATGAGCAGTTCTTC
>NA|TRBV5-3|NA|TRBJ2-6
CARSPAAPLSGANVLTF
TGTGCCAGAAGCCCGGCGGCCCCCCTTTCTGGGGCCAACGTCCTGACTTTC
>NA|TRBV6-5|TRBD2|TRBJ2-5
CASSVPGLAAETQYF
TGTGCCAGCAGTGTACCGGGACTAGCGGCGGAGACCCAGTACTTC
>NA|TRBV15|TRBD1|TRBJ2-5
CATSGRQGAFGETQYF
TGTGCCACCAGCGGTCGACAGGGGGCGTTTGGAGAGACCCAGTACTTC
>NA|TRBV2|NA|TRBJ1-4
CASSDGYDNEKLFF
TGTGCCAGCAGTGATGGATACGATAATGAAAAACTGTTTTTT
>NA|TRBV6-1|NA|TRBJ2-3
CASRRDPATDTQYF
TGTGCCAGCAGACGGGACCCCGCCACAGATACGCAGTATTTT
>NA|TRBV7-8|TRBD1|TRBJ1-3
CASSLPTGSGNTIYF
TGTGCCAGCAGCTTACCGACAGGGTCTGGAAACACCATATATTTT
>NA|TRBV5-1|TRBD2|TRBJ2-1
CASLGTSGYNEQFF
TGCGCCAGCCTAGGAACTAGCGGATACAATGAGCAGTTCTTC
>few|TRBV9|TRBD1|TRBJ2-6
CASSIPRQGSGANVLTF
TGTGCCAGCAGCATACCCCGACAGGGTTCTGGGGCCAACGTCCTGACTTTC
>NA|TRBV18|TRBD2|TRBJ2-2
CASSPGAGANTGELFF
TGTGCCAGCTCACCTGGGGCGGGAGCTAACACCGGGGAGCTGTTTTTT
>NA|TRBV9|NA|TRBJ1-4
CASSVDRAGEEKLFF
TGTGCCAGCAGCGTAGATCGGGCGGGGGAGGAAAAACTGTTTTTT
>few|TRBV5-1|NA|TRBJ1-4
CASSKKHLTTNEKLFF
TGCGCCAGCAGCAAGAAGCATTTGACAACTAATGAAAAACTGTTTTTT
>NA|TRBV18|NA|TRBJ1-2
CASSAGRGDGYTF
TGTGCCAGCTCAGCAGGAAGGGGGGATGGCTACACCTTC
>NA|TRBV7-8|NA|TRBJ2-2
CASSPRGGDTGELFF
TGTGCCAGCAGCCCGCGGGGCGGAGACACCGGGGAGCTGTTTTTT
>once|TRBV7-2|TRBD1|TRBJ2-7
CASQGQGSGEQYF
TGTGCCAGCCAAGGACAGGGATCAGGCGAGCAGTACTTC
>once|TRBV28|NA|TRBJ2-7
CASSSTSHGQGIRAREQYF
TGTGCCAGCAGTTCAACTAGTCACGGCCAGGGTATACGGGCCCGGGAGCAGTACTTC
>NA|TRBV7-9|NA|TRBJ2-6
CASSSSGANVLTF
TGTGCCAGCAGCTCGTCTGGGGCCAACGTCCTGACTTTC
>NA|TRBV21-1|NA|TRBJ1-1
CASSPRAQGSSTEAFF
TGTGCCAGCAGCCCCCGGGCACAGGGGTCGAGCACTGAAGCTTTCTTT
>NA|TRBV10-3|NA|TRBJ2-3
CAIEEDSSTDTQYF
TGTGCCATTGAGGAGGATTCTAGCACAGATACGCAGTATTTT
>few|TRBV4-2|TRBD1|TRBJ1-3
CASSHLRGTGTGNTIYF
TGTGCCAGCAGCCACTTAAGGGGGACAGGGACAGGAAACACCATATATTTT
>NA|TRBV4-2|NA|TRBJ2-5
CASSQDFEETQYF
TGTGCCAGCAGCCAAGATTTTGAGGAGACCCAGTACTTC
>once|TRBV7-8|TRBD1|TRBJ2-1
CASSPGTVGVNEQFF
TGTGCCAGCAGCCCCGGGACAGTCGGGGTCAATGAGCAGTTCTTC
>once|TRBV5-4|NA|TRBJ2-7
CASSLGGANLVYEQYF
TGTGCCAGCAGCTTAGGTGGGGCTAACCTAGTCTACGAGCAGTACTTC
>once|TRBV9|TRBD2|TRBJ2-5
CASSATTSGKETQYF
TGTGCCAGCAGCGCGACGACTAGCGGGAAAGAGACCCAGTACTTC
>once|TRBV28|NA|TRBJ2-2
CASTDEVVANTGELFF
TGTGCCAGCACCGACGAGGTAGTCGCGAACACCGGGGAGCTGTTTTTT
>NA|TRBV7-2|TRBD2|TRBJ2-3
CASSYPTTSGRTDTQYF
TGTGCCAGCAGCTATCCTACGACTAGCGGGAGAACAGATACGCAGTATTTT
>NA|TRBV9|NA|TRBJ2-1
CASSVYSLSLVSEQFF
TGTGCCAGCAGCGTATACAGCCTCTCTTTGGTGAGTGAGCAGTTCTTC
>few|TRBV4-1|TRBD2|TRBJ2-5
CASSQLSSGGAGQETQYF
TGCGCCAGCAGCCAATTATCTAGCGGGGGGGCGGGGCAAGAGACCCAGTACTTC
>NA|TRBV27|TRBD2|TRBJ2-1
CASSLSWFSGRSEGEQFF
TGTGCCAGCAGTTTATCGTGGTTTAGCGGGAGGTCCGAGGGTGAGCAGTTCTTC
>NA|TRBV10-1|NA|TRBJ2-7
CATTGLHHTYEQYF
TGCGCCACCACAGGGCTACACCATACCTACGAGCAGTACTTC
>NA|TRBV15|TRBD1|TRBJ1-1
CATSRRDSYTEAFF
TGTGCCACCAGCAGACGGGACAGCTACACTGAAGCTTTCTTT
>once|TRBV7-2|NA|TRBJ1-3
CASSLVDGGNTIYF
TGTGCCAGCAGCTTAGTGGACGGGGGAAACACCATATATTTT
>NA|TRBV7-3|NA|TRBJ2-1
CASSLRGTDYNEQFF
TGTGCCAGCAGCTTAAGAGGTACGGATTACAATGAGCAGTTCTTC
>once|TRBV27|NA|TRBJ2-3
CASSLSGSHSDTQYF
TGTGCCAGCAGTTTATCCGGTTCCCACTCAGATACGCAGTATTTT
>once|TRBV7-3|NA|TRBJ2-7
CASSPKTGSEQYF
TGTGCCAGCAGCCCTAAGACAGGTTCGGAGCAGTACTTC
>NA|TRBV6-1|NA|TRBJ1-1
CASSEIVGGAEAFF
TGTGCCAGCAGTGAAATCGTGGGCGGGGCTGAAGCTTTCTTT